The clone carrying this T cell receptor beta chain was recorded once. Antigen: not known. Amplification used 60 Vbeta primers and 13 Jbeta primers. Sequenced by immunoSEQ multiplex PCR; TCRdb stores in-frame clones only, minus some. The repertoire holds about 86,000 clones, 74% seen once, with roughly 6.1% in the top ten. With 5 bases removed from V and 2 bases from J, the gap between germline ends came to 13 bases. Looked up from germline, CDR1 is MNHEY and CDR2 is SVGAGI. There are 14 residues in the CDR3. The entry originates in a study of cytomegalovirus exposure and HLA in healthy donors. Whole-study results and caveats: With later analysis, a missense DCLRE1C variant became linked to TCR beta V- and J-gene trimming. The study assumed roughly uniform donor sequencing depth for presence/absence analyses.

V gene TRBV6-5 combines with J gene TRBJ2-7; TRBD1 might be the D (6 bases). This receptor was obtained from a woman in her forties or fifties in good health and CMV-seropositive. Input material: PBMCs. The CDR3 here is CASSGTRDTYEQYF. The CDR3 region has the DNA TGTGCCAGCAGTGGAACTCGGGACACCTACGAGCAGTACTTC.